These 10 T cell receptor beta chains share one sample of origin, sequenced in a study of blood T cell repertoires in COVID-19. Sequencing used immunoSEQ multiplex PCR; TCRdb keeps in-frame clones, though not all of them. The repertoire has more than 200,000 clones, around 87% of them found once; the top ten carry roughly a tenth. The sequencing sample was made of peripheral blood. These receptors all stem from a woman aged 45-65 years with COVID-19, enrolled during active disease.

The J gene is TRBJ1-1, the V gene TRBV6-6, with TRBD1 matching 11 bases. Germline V gene data show CDR1 as MNHNY and CDR2 as SVGAGI (reference sequence). The CDR3 consists of 16 residues. Trimming at V came to 4 bases and at J to 3 bases, leaving 7 bases not matched to a gene. CDR3 bases: TGTGCCAGCAGTTTTCGGACAGGGGGCATGGACACTGAAGCTTTCTTT. Encoded protein: CASSFRTGGMDTEAFF.

V usage is TRBV5-1 and J usage is TRBJ1-1; the match to TRBD1 covers 7 bases. The germline CDR1 and CDR2 sequences are SGHRS and YFSETQ. The CDR3 is 14 amino acids. The junction had 12 bases not matched to a gene; V was cut back by 8 bases and J by 5 bases. The CDR3 DNA follows: TGCGCCAGTGCTTTCGACAGGGCAGGGACTGAAGCTTTCTTT. The encoded protein is CASAFDRAGTEAFF.

V and J are TRBV12-3 or TRBV12-4 and TRBJ2-2; D uncertain. The V and J ends lost 4 bases and 4 bases respectively, with 7 bases between them. The CDR3 totals 13 residues. The CDR3 region is CASSSPLTGELFF. CDR3 DNA sequence: TGTGCCAGCAGTTCTCCTCTCACCGGGGAGCTGTTTTTT.

V and J are TRBV5-1 and TRBJ1-4, with D unclear. The CDR3 spans 15 residues. Trimming removed 0 bases at V and 4 bases at J, with 10 bases between. Germline CDR1 is SGHRS and CDR2 is YFSETQ. CDR3 region: CASSLAERNNEKLFF. DNA for the CDR3: TGCGCCAGCAGCTTGGCCGAGAGAAATAATGAAAAACTGTTTTTT.

V usage is TRBV5-6 and J usage is TRBJ1-2; 8 bases fit TRBD1. The CDR3 has 16 amino acids. Per germline, CDR1 SGHDT and CDR2 YYEEEE. The V and J ends lost 4 bases and 2 bases, in that order; junction bases with no gene match: 10. The CDR3 region has the DNA TGTGCCAGCAGCCGGATGGCGACAGGGGCAAACTATGGCTACACCTTC. It is translated as CASSRMATGANYGYTF.

The chain joins TRBV6-5 to TRBJ1-2; 10 nucleotides match TRBD1. Germline CDR1 MNHEY, CDR2 SVGAGI. The V segment lost 5 bases and the J segment 7 bases; nucleotides outside the gene matches: 7. The CDR3 runs 14 residues. The CDR3 DNA reads TGTGCCAGCAGTCCCGGGACAGGGGTTGGTGGCTACACCTTC. Encoded protein: CASSPGTGVGGYTF.

This clone came up once. The chain carries TRBV6-5 and TRBJ1-1; D ambiguous. Germline V gene sequence: CDR1 MNHEY, CDR2 SVGAGI. V dropped 7 bases and J dropped 0 bases, with 9 bases sitting between them. This CDR3 has 13 amino acids. The CDR3, as DNA: TGTGCCAGCAACCTTGGAGTGAACACTGAAGCTTTCTTT. This sequence encodes CASNLGVNTEAFF.

The J gene is TRBJ1-3, the V gene TRBV5-8, with no clear D. The CDR3 extends over 14 amino acids. Germline CDR1 reads SGHTS; CDR2 reads YDEGEE. Deletions cut 0 bases from V and 7 bases from J, with 11 bases between. CDR3 coding DNA: TGTGCCAGCAGCTTGGAGGTCCCGGGGAACACCATATATTTT. Protein sequence: CASSLEVPGNTIYF.

This clone was seen only once. The chain couples TRBV10-3 to TRBJ2-3; the D gene is possibly TRBD1 (6 bases). Between the trimmed V and J ends, which lost 7 bases and 0 bases, there was a span of 14 bases. The CDR3 contains 15 residues. In germline, CDR1 is ENHRY, CDR2 SYGVKD. The CDR3 spells CAINSGQSSTDTQYF. The CDR3 DNA follows: TGTGCCATCAACTCCGGACAGTCTAGCACAGATACGCAGTATTTT.

The V gene is TRBV28, the J gene TRBJ2-5; no definite D call. The length of the CDR3 is 13 residues. Germline V gene data show CDR1 as MDHEN and CDR2 as SYDVKM. Trimming removed 2 bases at V and 1 base at J, with 5 bases between. The CDR3 here is CASSLQIQETQYF. In DNA, the CDR3 is TGTGCCAGCAGTTTACAAATCCAAGAGACCCAGTACTTC.